This is a list of T cell receptor beta chains from one sample in a study of OX40 agonist ivuxolimab in advanced cancers. TCRdb keeps only in-frame clones here, not all; method: immunoSEQ multiplex PCR. Of fewer than 20,000 clones listed, about 88% were seen once; the top ten hold 20%. Specimen: CD4+ or CD8+ T cells sorted from blood, collected in a trial of the OX40 agonist ivuxolimab. The source is an adult with an advanced solid tumor such as melanoma, head and neck, liver or kidney cancer. CDR3s include the opening cysteine and the closing phenylalanine or tryptophan. The order of the fields is V gene, clone size, D gene, J gene, CDR3 DNA, CDR3 protein. The D gene is left open where the match is weak. A clone size is listed for some rows: how often the clone was seen (once, few, many), or a class if it is expanded.

TRBV19,.,.,TRBJ2-7,TGTGCCAGTAGTTTGCAGGGCGGGTTGGACGAGCAGTACTTC,CASSLQGGLDEQYF
TRBV25-1,.,.,TRBJ2-2,TGTGCCAGCAGTGAAGTAGGCGGCACCGGGGAGCTGTTTTTT,CASSEVGGTGELFF
TRBV6-5,few,.,TRBJ2-5,TGTGCCAGCAGTTACGGGGGGCGCATCCAAGAGACCCAGTACTTC,CASSYGGRIQETQYF
TRBV2,.,TRBD1,TRBJ2-5,TGTGCCACCGGAGGACAGGGTCAAGAGACCCAGTACTTC,CATGGQGQETQYF
TRBV19,.,.,TRBJ1-5,TGTGCCAGTAGTATCCCGTGGTTGGGGTATGCCCAGCATTTT,CASSIPWLGYAQHF
TRBV2,.,.,TRBJ2-6,TGTGCCAGCAAAGGGACGGCTGGGGCCAACGTCCTGACTTTC,CASKGTAGANVLTF
TRBV28,.,.,TRBJ2-7,TGTGCCAGCAGACCTACCGGGACATCCTACGAGCAGTACTTC,CASRPTGTSYEQYF
TRBV6-5,.,TRBD1,TRBJ1-2,TGTGCCAGCAGATCGGACAGGGGAGACTATGGCTACACCTTC,CASRSDRGDYGYTF
TRBV5-1,.,.,TRBJ2-7,TGCGCCAGCAGCTTGGCCCCCCCAGACGAGCAGTACTTC,CASSLAPPDEQYF
TRBV19,.,TRBD2,TRBJ2-1,TGTGCCAGTATTGGGACTACCTTCGGTGAGCAGTTCTTC,CASIGTTFGEQFF
TRBV4-2,.,TRBD1,TRBJ1-5,TGTGCCAGCAGCTTAAGGGACAGTAATCAGCCCCAGCATTTT,CASSLRDSNQPQHF
TRBV28,.,.,TRBJ1-3,TGTGCCAGCAGTTCATACCGAGCTGGAAACACCATATATTTT,CASSSYRAGNTIYF
TRBV5-5,.,.,TRBJ2-1,TGTGCCAGCAGCTTAGACAGCTACAATGAGCAGTTCTTC,CASSLDSYNEQFF
TRBV28,once,.,TRBJ2-7,TGTGCCAGCAGTTTGGGGGGGGGCAGGCCACAAGAGCAGTACTTC,CASSLGGGRPQEQYF
TRBV28,once,TRBD1,TRBJ2-7,TGTGCCAGCAGTAGTACCGGGACAGGTAACCGCGAGCAGTACTTC,CASSSTGTGNREQYF
TRBV7-9,.,.,TRBJ2-1,TGTGCCAGCACCAAACGACGGATAGGGGGTCCCGAGCAGTTCTTC,CASTKRRIGGPEQFF
TRBV6-4,.,.,TRBJ2-3,TGTGCCAGCAGCACCGATGGGATCACAGATACGCAGTATTTT,CASSTDGITDTQYF
TRBV4-2,.,.,TRBJ2-7,TGTGCCAGCAGCACGACAGGCCACGAGCAGTACTTC,CASSTTGHEQYF
TRBV30,few,TRBD1,TRBJ2-7,TGTGCTGGGGACAGGGTCCCTTACGAGCAGTACTTC,CAGDRVPYEQYF
TRBV6-6,.,TRBD1,TRBJ2-7,TGTGCCAGCAGTACCGGACAGGGGGCTCACGAGCAGTACTTC,CASSTGQGAHEQYF
TRBV21-1,.,.,TRBJ2-3,TGTGCCAGCAGTGTTGAGGCTACAGTCATGCAAGATACGCAGTATTTT,CASSVEATVMQDTQYF
TRBV10-1,.,TRBD2,TRBJ2-3,TGCGCCAGCAGTGCGGGGGGGCCAGATACGCAGTATTTT,CASSAGGPDTQYF
TRBV19,.,.,TRBJ2-7,TGTGCCAGTAGTATCTTAGTTTCGAGGGACTCCTACGAGCAGTACTTC,CASSILVSRDSYEQYF
TRBV19,.,.,TRBJ1-3,TGTGCCAGTAGTTCAAACACCATATATTTT,CASSSNTIYF
TRBV29-1,.,TRBD1,TRBJ2-7,TGCAGCGCTCAGGGGGCTACCTACGAGCAGTACTTC,CSAQGATYEQYF
TRBV7-6,.,.,TRBJ1-3,TGTGCCAGCAGCGTAGCGGGGTTCGGGTTCGGAAACACCATATATTTT,CASSVAGFGFGNTIYF
TRBV15,.,.,TRBJ2-7,TGTGCCACCAGCAGAGATGACACCTACGAGCAGTACTTC,CATSRDDTYEQYF
TRBV7-9,.,TRBD2,TRBJ2-7,TGTGCCAGCAGCAAGGGTCTAGCGGGATCACACGAGCAGTACTTC,CASSKGLAGSHEQYF
TRBV7-9,.,.,TRBJ2-1,TGTGCCAGCAGCTTAGCGGTCGGTGGTGAGCAGTTCTTC,CASSLAVGGEQFF
TRBV2,.,.,TRBJ1-5,TGTGCCAGCAGTGGCAGCCACAATCAGCCCCAGCATTTT,CASSGSHNQPQHF
TRBV9,.,TRBD2,TRBJ2-7,TGTGCCAGCAGCGTAAGGGGTCTAGCGGATCCCCACGAGCAGTACTTC,CASSVRGLADPHEQYF
TRBV18,once,TRBD1,TRBJ1-4,TGTGCCAGCTCACCACCGAGCGCAGGGGGAGAAAAACTGTTTTTT,CASSPPSAGGEKLFF
TRBV5-1,.,TRBD2,TRBJ2-2,TGCGCCAGCAGACGGACTAGCGGTAACACCGGGGAGCTGTTTTTT,CASRRTSGNTGELFF
TRBV28,.,.,TRBJ1-3,TGTGCCAGCAGTTCGCCGGCAGGGAGCTCTGGAAACACCATATATTTT,CASSSPAGSSGNTIYF
TRBV2,.,.,TRBJ1-4,TGTGCCAGCAGTTTAGAGTCAACTAATGAAAAACTGTTTTTT,CASSLESTNEKLFF
TRBV2,once,.,TRBJ2-7,TGTGCCAGCAGTCCTTGGGGCGAGCAGTACTTC,CASSPWGEQYF
TRBV7-3,.,TRBD2,TRBJ2-5,TGTGCCAGCAGCCTAGGGACCTCGGGAGGTGAGACCCAGTACTTC,CASSLGTSGGETQYF
TRBV7-2,.,.,TRBJ1-1,TGTGCCAGCAGCTTAGCGCTTTCGATCGGAGCTTTCTTT,CASSLALSIGAFF